There are a few counts of the clone carrying this T cell receptor (beta chain). This sample is part of a study of blood T cell repertoires in COVID-19. Profiling relied on immunoSEQ multiplex PCR, and the TCRdb table lists in-frame clones only, not all of them. The profile covers about 130,000 clones, with approximately 90% appearing a single time and roughly 3.9% taken by the ten largest. Germline V gene sequence: CDR1 LGHNA, CDR2 YSLEER. Trimming took off 3 bases at V and 5 bases at J, with 16 bases between the two ends. The CDR3 consists of 15 residues. The sequence derives from a man in his fifties or sixties with COVID-19, enrolled during active disease. Specimen: peripheral blood. This chain joins TRBV4-3 and TRBJ1-2; D ambiguous. DNA of the CDR3: TGCGCCAGCAGCCAGACTCACCTTAGGTCGTATGGCTACACCTTC. This encodes CASSQTHLRSYGYTF.